This T cell receptor beta chain was profiled in a study of blood T cell repertoires in COVID-19. Study background: Donors in the United States, Italy and Spain gave samples during acute or convalescent COVID-19. T cells, B-cell-depleted T cells, or PBMCs provided the cDNA or gDNA that served as material.

Per the original data handling: It was from reference gene primer amplification that nucleated cell counts were estimated. Sequenced by immunoSEQ multiplex PCR; TCRdb stores in-frame clones only, minus some. That table gives V, J and clone size, and the DNA gave D and trimming. The sample yields roughly 190,000 clones, 65% to 85% seen once. CDR3 size: 16 residues. Between the trimmed V and J ends, which lost 4 bases and 5 bases, there was a span of 19 bases. The chain uses TRBV23-1 and TRBJ2-3; D uncertain. TRBV23-1 is reported as an ORF; its role is uncertain. The sequencing input was peripheral blood. The source of this sequence is a man aged 50-59 years with active or convalescent COVID-19. The CDR3 spells CASSPYCVLQVDTQYF. The CDR3, as DNA: TGCGCCAGCAGTCCGTATTGCGTTCTCCAGGTAGATACGCAGTATTTT.